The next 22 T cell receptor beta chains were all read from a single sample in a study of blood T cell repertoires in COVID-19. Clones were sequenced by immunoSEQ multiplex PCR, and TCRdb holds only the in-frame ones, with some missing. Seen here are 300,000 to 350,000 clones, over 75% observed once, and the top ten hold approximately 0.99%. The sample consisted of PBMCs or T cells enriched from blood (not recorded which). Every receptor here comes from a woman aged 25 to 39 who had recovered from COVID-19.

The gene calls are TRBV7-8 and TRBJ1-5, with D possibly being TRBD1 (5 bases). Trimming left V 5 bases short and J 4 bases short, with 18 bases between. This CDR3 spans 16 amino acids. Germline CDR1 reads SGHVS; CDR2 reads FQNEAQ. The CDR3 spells CASSALRVPGNQPQHF. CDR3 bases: TGTGCCAGCAGCGCCCTCAGGGTCCCTGGAAATCAGCCCCAGCATTTT.

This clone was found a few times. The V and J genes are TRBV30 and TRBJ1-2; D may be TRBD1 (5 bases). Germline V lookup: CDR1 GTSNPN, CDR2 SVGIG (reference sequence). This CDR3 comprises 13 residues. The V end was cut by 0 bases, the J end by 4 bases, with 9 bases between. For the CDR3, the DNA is TGTGCCTGGAGTGTGCAGGGTGGCTATGGCTACACCTTC. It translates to CAWSVQGGYGYTF.

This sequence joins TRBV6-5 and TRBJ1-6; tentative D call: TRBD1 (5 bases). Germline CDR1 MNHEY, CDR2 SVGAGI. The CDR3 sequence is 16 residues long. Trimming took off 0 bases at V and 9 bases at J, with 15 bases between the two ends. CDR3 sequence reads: CASSYSTRGGVSPLHF. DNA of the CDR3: TGTGCCAGCAGTTACTCGACACGGGGCGGGGTTTCACCCCTCCACTTT.

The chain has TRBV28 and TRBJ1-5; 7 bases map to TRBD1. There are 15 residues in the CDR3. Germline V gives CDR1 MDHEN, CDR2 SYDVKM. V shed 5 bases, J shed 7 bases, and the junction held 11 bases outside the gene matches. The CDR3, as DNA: TGTGCCAGCAGTCGCCCCGGGACAGTTTACCAGCCCCAGCATTTT. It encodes CASSRPGTVYQPQHF.

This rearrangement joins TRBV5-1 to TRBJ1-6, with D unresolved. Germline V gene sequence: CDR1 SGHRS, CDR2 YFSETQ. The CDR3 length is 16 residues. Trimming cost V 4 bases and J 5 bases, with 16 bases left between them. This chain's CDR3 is CASSTGEGANNSPLHF. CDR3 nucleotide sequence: TGCGCCAGCAGCACCGGGGAGGGAGCGAATAATTCACCCCTCCACTTT. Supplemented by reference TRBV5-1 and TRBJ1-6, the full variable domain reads KAGVTQTPRYLIKTRGQQVTLSCSPISGHRSVSWYQQTPGQGLQFLFEYFSETQRNKGNFPGRFSGRQFSNSRSEMNVSTLELGDSALYLCASSTGEGANNSPLHFGNGTRLTVT.

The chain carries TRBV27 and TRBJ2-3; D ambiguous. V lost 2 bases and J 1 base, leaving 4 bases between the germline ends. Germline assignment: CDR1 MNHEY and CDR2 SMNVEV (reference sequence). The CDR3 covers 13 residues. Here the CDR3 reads CASSLPGTDTQYF. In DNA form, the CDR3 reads TGTGCCAGCAGTTTACCTGGCACAGATACGCAGTATTTT.

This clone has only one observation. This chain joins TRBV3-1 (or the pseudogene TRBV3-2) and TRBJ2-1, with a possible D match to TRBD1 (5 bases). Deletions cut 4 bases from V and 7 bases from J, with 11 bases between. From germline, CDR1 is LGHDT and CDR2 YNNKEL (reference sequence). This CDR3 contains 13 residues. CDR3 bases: TGTGCCAGCAGCCCTCGCAGGGATAATGAGCAGTTCTTC. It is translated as CASSPRRDNEQFF.

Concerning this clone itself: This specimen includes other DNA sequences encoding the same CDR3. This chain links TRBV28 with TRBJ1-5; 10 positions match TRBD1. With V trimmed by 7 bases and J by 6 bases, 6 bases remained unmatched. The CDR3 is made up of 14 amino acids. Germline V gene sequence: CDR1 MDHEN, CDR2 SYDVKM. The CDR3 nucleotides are TGTGCCAGCACCTCAGGGACAGGGGTTCAGCCCCAGCATTTT. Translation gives CASTSGTGVQPQHF.

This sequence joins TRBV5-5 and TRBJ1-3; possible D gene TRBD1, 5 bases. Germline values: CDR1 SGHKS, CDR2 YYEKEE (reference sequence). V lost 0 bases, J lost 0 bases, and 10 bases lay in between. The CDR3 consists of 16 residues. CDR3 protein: CASSLDLRGSGNTIYF. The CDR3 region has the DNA TGTGCCAGCAGCTTGGATTTAAGGGGCTCTGGAAACACCATATATTTT.

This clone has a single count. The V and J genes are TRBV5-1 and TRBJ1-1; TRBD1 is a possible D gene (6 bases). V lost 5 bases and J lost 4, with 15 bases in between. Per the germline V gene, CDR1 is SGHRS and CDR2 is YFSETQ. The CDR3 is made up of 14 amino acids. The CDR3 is CASRSRDIGTEAFF. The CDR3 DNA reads TGCGCCAGCAGATCTCGGGACATCGGCACTGAAGCTTTCTTT. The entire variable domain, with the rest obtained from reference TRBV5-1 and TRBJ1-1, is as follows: KAGVTQTPRYLIKTRGQQVTLSCSPISGHRSVSWYQQTPGQGLQFLFEYFSETQRNKGNFPGRFSGRQFSNSRSEMNVSTLELGDSALYLCASRSRDIGTEAFFGQGTRLTVV.

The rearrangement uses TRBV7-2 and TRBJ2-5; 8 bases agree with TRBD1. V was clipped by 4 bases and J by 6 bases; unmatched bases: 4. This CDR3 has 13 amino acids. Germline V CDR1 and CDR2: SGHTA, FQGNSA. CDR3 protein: CASSSGTGQTQYF. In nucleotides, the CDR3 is TGTGCCAGCAGCTCCGGGACAGGCCAGACCCAGTACTTC.

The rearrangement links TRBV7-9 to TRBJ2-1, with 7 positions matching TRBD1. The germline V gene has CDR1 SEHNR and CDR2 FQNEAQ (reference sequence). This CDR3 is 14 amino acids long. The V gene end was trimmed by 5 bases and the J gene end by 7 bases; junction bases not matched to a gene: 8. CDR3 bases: TGTGCCAGCAGCCCGGACAGGCTACGAAATGAGCAGTTCTTC. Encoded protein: CASSPDRLRNEQFF.

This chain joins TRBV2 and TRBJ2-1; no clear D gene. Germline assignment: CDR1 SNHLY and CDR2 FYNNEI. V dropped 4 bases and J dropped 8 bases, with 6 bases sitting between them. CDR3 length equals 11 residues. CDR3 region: CASSAPDEQFF. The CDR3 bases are TGTGCCAGCAGTGCCCCCGATGAGCAGTTCTTC.

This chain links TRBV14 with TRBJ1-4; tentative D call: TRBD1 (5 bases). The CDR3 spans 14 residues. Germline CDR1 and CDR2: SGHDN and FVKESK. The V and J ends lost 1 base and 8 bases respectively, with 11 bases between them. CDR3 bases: TGTGCCAGCAGCCAAGCGGGGAGGGGAGAAAAACTGTTTTTT. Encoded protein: CASSQAGRGEKLFF.

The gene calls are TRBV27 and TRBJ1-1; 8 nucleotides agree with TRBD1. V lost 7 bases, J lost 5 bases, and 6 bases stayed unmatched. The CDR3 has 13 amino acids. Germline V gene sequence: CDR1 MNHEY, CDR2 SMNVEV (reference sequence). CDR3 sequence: CASIITGGTEAFF. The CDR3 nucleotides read TGTGCCAGCATTATAACAGGGGGAACTGAAGCTTTCTTT.

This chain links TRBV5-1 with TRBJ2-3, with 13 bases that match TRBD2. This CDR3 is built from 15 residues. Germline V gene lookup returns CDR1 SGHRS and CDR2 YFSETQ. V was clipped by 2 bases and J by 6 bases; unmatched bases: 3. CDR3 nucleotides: TGCGCCAGCAGCTTAGAGACTAGCGGGGGGGATACGCAGTATTTT. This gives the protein CASSLETSGGDTQYF.

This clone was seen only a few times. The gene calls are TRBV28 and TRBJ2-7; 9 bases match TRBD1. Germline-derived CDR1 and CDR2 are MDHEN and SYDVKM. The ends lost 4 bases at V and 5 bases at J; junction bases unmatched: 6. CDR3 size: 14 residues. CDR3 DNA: TGTGCCAGCAGTTCGCCGGGACAGGGCCACGAGCAGTACTTC. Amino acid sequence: CASSSPGQGHEQYF.

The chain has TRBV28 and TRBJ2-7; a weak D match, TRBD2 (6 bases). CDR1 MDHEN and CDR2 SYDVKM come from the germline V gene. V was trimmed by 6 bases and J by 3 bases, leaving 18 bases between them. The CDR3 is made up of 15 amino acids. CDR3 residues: CASSLPAAGIYEQYF. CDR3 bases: TGTGCCAGCAGCTTACCCGCGGCGGGGATCTACGAGCAGTACTTC.

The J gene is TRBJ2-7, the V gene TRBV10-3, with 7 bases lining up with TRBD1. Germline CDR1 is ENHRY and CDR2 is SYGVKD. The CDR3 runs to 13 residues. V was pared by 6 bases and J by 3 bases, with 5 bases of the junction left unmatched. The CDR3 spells CAIRSGQYYEQYF. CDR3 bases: TGTGCCATCAGGTCGGGACAGTACTACGAGCAGTACTTC.

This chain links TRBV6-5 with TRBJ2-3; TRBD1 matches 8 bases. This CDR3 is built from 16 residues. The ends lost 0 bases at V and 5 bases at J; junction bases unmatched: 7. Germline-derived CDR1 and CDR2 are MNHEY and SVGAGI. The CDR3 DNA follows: TGTGCCAGCAGTTACTCTGGACAGGGTGCGGGAGATACGCAGTATTTT. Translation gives CASSYSGQGAGDTQYF.

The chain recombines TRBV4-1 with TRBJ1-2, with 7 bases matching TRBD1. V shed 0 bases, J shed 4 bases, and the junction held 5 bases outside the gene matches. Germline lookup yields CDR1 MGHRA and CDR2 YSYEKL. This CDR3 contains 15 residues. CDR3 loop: CASSQDGQGGYGYTF. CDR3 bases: TGCGCCAGCAGCCAAGATGGGCAGGGGGGCTATGGCTACACCTTC.

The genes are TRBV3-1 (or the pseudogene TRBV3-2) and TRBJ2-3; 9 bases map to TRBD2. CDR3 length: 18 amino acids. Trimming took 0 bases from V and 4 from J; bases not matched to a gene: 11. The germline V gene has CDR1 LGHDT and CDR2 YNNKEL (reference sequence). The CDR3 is CASSQDPSGGGASDTQYF. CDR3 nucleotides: TGTGCCAGCAGCCAAGACCCCTCGGGCGGGGGGGCCTCAGATACGCAGTATTTT.